This TCR beta chain was captured by sequencing in a study of T cell changes during pregnancy in multiple sclerosis. Sequencing used immunoSEQ multiplex PCR; TCRdb keeps in-frame clones, though not all of them. This table holds about 38,000 clones, under 95% found once. Trimming at V came to 8 bases and at J to 2 bases, leaving 6 bases not matched to a gene. The CDR3 sequence is 13 residues long. Germline CDR1 and CDR2: MNHEY and SVGAGI. This material consisted of CD8+ T cells from peripheral blood mononuclear cells, taken in the third trimester of pregnancy. The receptor comes from a female donor with multiple sclerosis, enrolled in a pregnancy study. This rearrangement joins TRBV6-5 to TRBJ2-7; 7 nucleotides line up with TRBD1. CDR3 amino acids: CASARDSTYEQYF. DNA of the CDR3: TGTGCCAGCGCGAGGGACAGTACCTACGAGCAGTACTTC.